The 23 T cell receptor beta chains in this list originate from one sample, sequenced in a study of blood T cell repertoires in COVID-19. Sequencing used immunoSEQ multiplex PCR; TCRdb keeps in-frame clones, though not all of them. The sample records 300,000 or so clones, around nine tenths being singletons. Sample: PBMCs or T cells enriched from blood (not recorded which). These TCRs come from a man aged 55 to 69 who had recovered from COVID-19.

The chain employs TRBV4-2 and TRBJ2-7, with a possible D match to TRBD2 (6 bases). Germline V gives CDR1 LGHNA, CDR2 YNFKEQ. V lost 3 bases to trimming and J lost 5 bases, with 20 bases between them. This CDR3 comprises 16 residues. This CDR3 reads CASSQEATSTSNEQYF. The CDR3 DNA follows: TGTGCCAGCAGCCAGGAGGCGACTAGTACTTCCAACGAGCAGTACTTC.

The chain carries TRBV5-5 and TRBJ2-7; the D gene is possibly TRBD2 (6 bases). CDR3 length equals 16 residues. Germline V gene data show CDR1 as SGHKS and CDR2 as YYEKEE (reference sequence). With 2 bases removed from V and 0 bases from J, the gap between germline ends came to 15 bases. CDR3 DNA: TGTGCCAGCAGCTTTGGAGGGGTACTCAGCTCCTACGAGCAGTACTTC. Translating it yields CASSFGGVLSSYEQYF. The whole variable domain, filled in from reference TRBV5-5 and TRBJ2-7, reads DAGVTQSPTHLIKTRGQQVTLRCSPISGHKSVSWYQQVLGQGPQFIFQYYEKEERGRGNFPDRFSARQFPNYSSELNVNALLLGDSALYLCASSFGGVLSSYEQYFGPGTRLTVT.

The V call is TRBV5-1, the J call TRBJ1-3; 9 nucleotides align to TRBD1. This CDR3 spans 16 amino acids. V lost 4 bases and J lost 0; bases outside the gene matches: 5. Per the germline V gene, CDR1 is SGHRS and CDR2 is YFSETQ. The DNA for the CDR3 is TGCGCCAGCAGCCCCGGACAGGGGATCTCTGGAAACACCATATATTTT. It codes for CASSPGQGISGNTIYF.

This clone is a singleton in its sample. The chain employs TRBV5-1 and TRBJ2-1, with D unclear. CDR3 length equals 16 residues. V lost 1 base to trimming and J lost 4 bases, with 15 bases between them. The germline V gene has CDR1 SGHRS and CDR2 YFSETQ. CDR3 nucleotide sequence: TGCGCCAGCAGCTTGACTTCCTTACGTGGTTACAATGAGCAGTTCTTC. Translation gives CASSLTSLRGYNEQFF. Based on the CDR3 plus reference TRBV5-1 and TRBJ2-1, the full variable domain is KAGVTQTPRYLIKTRGQQVTLSCSPISGHRSVSWYQQTPGQGLQFLFEYFSETQRNKGNFPGRFSGRQFSNSRSEMNVSTLELGDSALYLCASSLTSLRGYNEQFFGPGTRLTVL.

As for this clone: A read error may produce the germline difference seen at one junction end. This sequence joins TRBV29-1 and TRBJ1-2; D gene ambiguous. CDR1 and CDR2 from the germline V gene are SQVTM and ANQGSEA. The CDR3 loop spans 14 amino acids. As DNA, the CDR3 is TGCAGCGCTGAAGACGTCCAGAGGCCTTTAGGCTACACCTTC. Its translation: CSAEDVQRPLGYTF.

This chain connects TRBV3-1 (or the pseudogene TRBV3-2) to TRBJ2-7; TRBD2 matches 9 bases. The CDR3 covers 15 residues. The V segment lost 4 bases and the J segment 5 bases; nucleotides outside the gene matches: 9. Germline V gives CDR1 LGHDT, CDR2 YNNKEL (reference sequence). The CDR3 nucleotides read TGTGCCAGCAGCCTCAGTAGCGGGGGCCTCGACGAGCAGTACTTC. Residues: CASSLSSGGLDEQYF.

Worth noting for this clone: Different DNA sequences within this sample yield the same CDR3. This chain connects TRBV27 to TRBJ1-6, with TRBD1 matching 9 bases. Losses at the gene ends were 6 bases for V and 10 bases for J; bases not matched to a gene: 1. CDR1 is MNHEY and CDR2 is SMNVEV in the germline V gene (reference sequence). The CDR3 loop spans 12 amino acids. The CDR3 loop is CASRGQGSPLHF. In nucleotides, the CDR3 is TGTGCCAGCAGGGGACAGGGATCACCCCTCCACTTT.

The gene calls are TRBV15 and TRBJ1-2, with 10 bases fitting TRBD1. CDR3 length: 14 residues. CDR1 is LNHNV and CDR2 is YYDKDF in the germline V gene (reference sequence). Unmatched junction bases numbered 5, after V lost 7 bases and J lost 3 bases. The CDR3 is CATTRDRGDYGYTF. CDR3 in DNA: TGTGCCACCACCCGGGACAGGGGCGACTATGGCTACACCTTC.

The V gene is TRBV27, the J gene TRBJ2-6; D remains ambiguous. The germline V gene has CDR1 MNHEY and CDR2 SMNVEV (reference sequence). V was shortened by 0 bases and J by 2 bases, with 11 bases between the two germline ends. The CDR3 covers 17 residues. In DNA, the CDR3 is TGTGCCAGCAGTTTATCATATGTGGCAGCTGGGGCCAACGTCCTGACTTTC. Its protein product is CASSLSYVAAGANVLTF.

This chain links TRBV4-3 with TRBJ2-1; a possible D gene is TRBD2 (7 bases). CDR1 and CDR2 from the germline V gene are LGHNA and YSLEER. V was pared by 4 bases and J by 7 bases, with 17 bases between. CDR3 length: 15 residues. CDR3 sequence: CASSLERGGGNEQFF. The CDR3 DNA reads TGCGCCAGCAGCCTCGAGAGGGGGGGCGGGAATGAGCAGTTCTTC.

The chain links TRBV13 to TRBJ2-2; tentative D call: TRBD2 (5 bases). Germline V gene lookup returns CDR1 PRHDT and CDR2 FYEKMQ (reference sequence). Trimming took off 5 bases at V and 0 bases at J, with 13 bases between the two ends. This CDR3 spans 16 amino acids. The CDR3 region is CASSPFRDSNTGELFF. The CDR3 nucleotides are TGTGCCAGCAGCCCCTTCCGGGATTCGAACACCGGGGAGCTGTTTTTT.

This sequence joins TRBV20-1 and TRBJ1-5, with no clear D. V was trimmed by 5 bases and J by 11 bases, leaving 10 bases between them. Germline assignment: CDR1 DFQATT and CDR2 SNEGSKA (reference sequence). The CDR3 is 10 amino acids. The CDR3 region has the DNA TGCAGTGCTCTTCTGCGGACCCAGCATTTT. It codes for CSALLRTQHF.

The chain carries TRBV18 and TRBJ1-6; 7 bases agree with TRBD1. V lost 2 bases, J lost 7 bases, and 5 bases stayed unmatched. CDR1 is KGHSH and CDR2 is LQKENI in the germline V gene. This CDR3 is 15 amino acids long. CDR3 protein: CASSPGDRANSPLHF. CDR3 DNA: TGTGCCAGCTCACCAGGGGACAGAGCCAATTCACCCCTCCACTTT.

The J gene is TRBJ1-6, the V gene TRBV3-1 (or the pseudogene TRBV3-2); D gene uncertain. V lost 2 bases, J lost 9 bases, and 17 bases lay in between. Per the germline V gene, CDR1 is LGHDT and CDR2 is YNNKEL (reference sequence). This CDR3 region has 16 residues. The CDR3 sequence is CASSQSKADLPSPLHF. As DNA, the CDR3 is TGTGCCAGCAGCCAATCTAAAGCGGACCTTCCTTCACCCCTCCACTTT.

The chain joins TRBV7-9 to TRBJ1-5; D is unresolved. The CDR3 extends over 16 amino acids. Trimming left V 5 bases short and J 4 bases short, with 18 bases between. The germline gives CDR1 SEHNR, CDR2 FQNEAQ (reference sequence). CDR3 loop: CASSPLDVGPNQPQHF. The CDR3 nucleotides are TGTGCCAGCAGCCCACTAGACGTAGGCCCGAATCAGCCCCAGCATTTT.

The chain recombines TRBV11-1 with TRBJ2-7; 7 positions agree with TRBD1. This CDR3 comprises 14 residues. The germline gives CDR1 SGHAT, CDR2 FQDESV (reference sequence). V gave up 7 bases and J gave up 4 bases; unmatched junction bases: 10. The CDR3 region is CASTPGQRTYEQYF. The CDR3 DNA sequence: TGTGCCAGCACCCCGGGACAGCGGACATACGAGCAGTACTTC.

The chain combines TRBV6-2 or TRBV6-3 with TRBJ2-1; 10 bases align to TRBD2. CDR1 and CDR2 (germline): MNHEY, SVGEGT. The V and J ends lost 0 bases and 10 bases, in that order; junction bases with no gene match: 6. The CDR3 spans 15 residues. The CDR3 coding sequence is TGTGCCAGCAGTTACTCAGCGGGGGGGTTCCCAGAGCAGTTCTTC. The encoded protein is CASSYSAGGFPEQFF.

The rearrangement joins TRBV9 to TRBJ1-3; no clear D gene. The V end was cut by 3 bases, the J end by 2 bases, with 12 bases between. The V gene's germline CDR1 is SGDLS and CDR2 YYNGEE. CDR3 size: 15 residues. The CDR3 is CASSASGSTGNTIYF. CDR3 sequence (DNA): TGTGCCAGCAGCGCCTCCGGGTCTACTGGAAACACCATATATTTT.

The chain links TRBV25-1 to TRBJ1-6; 7 positions match TRBD1. With 3 bases clipped from V and 7 bases from J, the junction kept 3 bases outside the gene matches. CDR3 length equals 14 residues. The germline V gene encodes CDR1 MGHDK and CDR2 SYGVNS. CDR3 nucleotide sequence: TGTGCCAGCAGTGACGGACAGGAAAATTCACCCCTCCACTTT. Residues: CASSDGQENSPLHF.

V gene TRBV10-1 combines with J gene TRBJ2-1; D remains unclear. CDR1 and CDR2 from the germline V gene are WNHNN and SYGVQD (reference sequence). V lost 4 bases, J lost 4 bases, and 14 bases lay in between. The CDR3 length is 15 residues. The CDR3: CASSGELGPYNEQFF. CDR3 nucleotides: TGCGCCAGCAGTGGAGAGTTGGGCCCTTACAATGAGCAGTTCTTC.

Here the CDR3 reads CASSLGNSQETQYF. As DNA, the CDR3 is TGTGCCAGCAGCTTAGGAAACAGCCAAGAGACCCAGTACTTC. The V call is TRBV7-9, the J call TRBJ2-5; D remains ambiguous. Trimming shortened V by 1 base and J by 1 base, and 7 bases separated the two germline ends. The CDR3 sequence is 14 residues long. Germline values: CDR1 SEHNR, CDR2 FQNEAQ (reference sequence).

The chain couples TRBV5-6 to TRBJ2-7; a weak D match, TRBD2 (6 bases). Trimming removed 4 bases at V and 2 bases at J, with 13 bases between. This CDR3 contains 14 residues. Germline V lookup: CDR1 SGHDT, CDR2 YYEEEE. The CDR3 here is CASSAGLFTYEQYF. Here the CDR3 DNA reads TGTGCCAGCAGCGCTGGACTATTTACCTACGAGCAGTACTTC.

The count of this clone is one. This chain joins TRBV19 and TRBJ1-2; 7 nucleotides align to TRBD1. The CDR3 loop spans 14 amino acids. Germline loops: CDR1 LNHDA, CDR2 SQIVND (reference sequence). Losses at the gene ends were 7 bases for V and 3 bases for J; bases not matched to a gene: 8. Here the CDR3 reads CASTTDRLYYGYTF. The CDR3 bases are TGTGCCAGTACTACGGACAGGCTTTACTATGGCTACACCTTC.